This T cell receptor beta chain was sequenced for a study of cytomegalovirus exposure and HLA in healthy donors. The length of the CDR3 is 15 residues. Germline V gene data show CDR1 as PRHDT and CDR2 as FYEKMQ (reference sequence). The V and J ends lost 2 bases and 1 base respectively, with 12 bases between them. The primer mix had 60 Vbeta and 13 Jbeta primers. Assay used: immunoSEQ multiplex PCR; TCRdb lists only in-frame clones, some missing. This sample has approximately 170,000 clones; roughly four fifths occur once, and the top ten carry about 3%. This rearrangement joins TRBV13 to TRBJ2-7; maybe TRBD2 (6 bases). The receptor comes from a woman in her twenties or thirties in good health and CMV-seropositive. Sequencing was carried out using PBMCs. The CDR3 DNA reads TGTGCCAGCAGCTTAAGGGGAGGCACTTCCTACGAGCAGTACTTC. Translation gives CASSLRGGTSYEQYF.